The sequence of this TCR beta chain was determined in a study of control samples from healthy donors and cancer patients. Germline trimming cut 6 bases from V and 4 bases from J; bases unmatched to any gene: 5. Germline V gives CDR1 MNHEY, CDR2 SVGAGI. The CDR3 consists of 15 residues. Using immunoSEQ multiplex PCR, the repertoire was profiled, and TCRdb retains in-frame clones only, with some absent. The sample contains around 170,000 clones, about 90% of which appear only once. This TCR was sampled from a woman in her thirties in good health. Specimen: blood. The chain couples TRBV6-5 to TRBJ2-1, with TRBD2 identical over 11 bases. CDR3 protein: CASRPLAGVYNEQFF. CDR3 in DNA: TGTGCCAGCAGACCACTAGCGGGGGTTTACAATGAGCAGTTCTTC.